Listed here are 17 T cell receptor beta chains from one sample, sequenced in a study of CD8+CD57+ T cells in acquired aplastic anemia. Sequencing involved patients with CD8+CD57+ cell expansion previously shown by flow cytometry. TCR beta VDJ combinations and CDR3 sequences were profiled from genomic DNA. TCRdb passed the reads through MiXCR, listing each CDR3 protein once. The sample consists of some 170,000 distinct CDR3 sequences, over 70% of them appearing once. The sample was sorted CD4+, CD8+, or CD8+CD57+ T cells (not recorded which) from PBMCs. The receptor source for this set is a human donor with aplastic anemia.

V gene TRBV5-1 combines with J gene TRBJ2-7, with D uncertain. The CDR3 is made up of 14 amino acids. Germline V CDR1 and CDR2: SGHRS, YFSETQ. The V and J ends lost 3 bases and 4 bases respectively, with 14 bases between them. CDR3 sequence: CASSWTSDGYEQYF. CDR3 coding DNA: TGCGCCAGCAGCTGGACCTCGGACGGTTACGAGCAGTACTTC.

The chain uses TRBV6-2 or TRBV6-3 and TRBJ2-1; 8 bases are a match to TRBD2. The CDR3 spans 18 residues. Germline V CDR1 and CDR2: MNHEY, SVGEGT. J gave up 8 bases and V 0 bases, and 15 bases lay outside the gene matches. CDR3 nucleotides: TGTGCCAGCAGTTACTCCAGGCTCTCAAGCGGGAGTAGGTATGAGCAGTTCTTC. Its protein product is CASSYSRLSSGSRYEQFF.

On this clonotype: At one of its ends the junction is not consistent with the germline gene, which may arise from a read error. The genes are TRBV2 and TRBJ1-1, with D maybe TRBD1 (6 bases). CDR1 and CDR2 from the germline V gene are SNHLY and FYNNEI. The CDR3 spans 14 residues. The CDR3 protein is CASSFLRQDTDAFF. CDR3 nucleotides: TGTGCCAGCAGTTTTCTACGACAGGACACTGATGCTTTCTTT.

The gene calls are TRBV10-2 and TRBJ2-4, with D perhaps matching TRBD1 or TRBD2 (5 bases each). Trimming took 3 bases from V and 1 from J, leaving 13 bases between them. Germline V lookup: CDR1 WSHSY, CDR2 SAAADI. CDR3 length: 16 residues. The CDR3 here is CASSEGTIGAKNIQYF. The CDR3 DNA reads as TGCGCCAGCAGTGAAGGGACGATCGGCGCCAAAAACATTCAGTACTTC.

This clonotype has only one observation. The gene calls are TRBV7-8 and TRBJ2-7, with D tentatively TRBD1 (5 bases). The CDR3 contains 16 residues. CDR1 is SGHVS and CDR2 is FQNEAQ in the germline V gene. Trimming cost V 0 bases and J 3 bases, with 15 bases left between them. The CDR3 protein is CASSLAGVGRVYEQYV. The CDR3 region has the DNA TGTGCCAGCAGCTTAGCAGGGGTGGGCAGGGTCTACGAGCAGTACGTC.

The chain recombines TRBV4-2 with TRBJ2-7, with D tentatively TRBD2 (6 bases). Trimming pared 11 bases from V and 3 bases from J, leaving 23 bases between. Germline V gene lookup returns CDR1 LGHNA and CDR2 YNFKEQ. The CDR3 has 15 residues. Here the CDR3 DNA reads TGTGCCGGCGGCGGTTGGAGGGGAGCGGGCTACGAGCAGTACGTC. Translating gives CAGGGWRGAGYEQYV.

This clonotype occurred a few times. The chain links TRBV29-1 to TRBJ2-1, with D perhaps matching TRBD1 (5 bases). The CDR3 runs 13 residues. V was cut by 0 bases and J by 13 bases, with 16 bases left in between. CDR1 SQVTM and CDR2 ANQGSEA come from the germline V gene. The CDR3 protein is CSVEDPTGWNQFF. The CDR3 DNA follows: TGCAGCGTTGAAGATCCTACAGGTTGGAATCAGTTCTTC.

The chain is built from TRBV25-1 and TRBJ1-5; tentatively, D is TRBD1 (6 bases). This CDR3 contains 17 residues. Germline assignment: CDR1 MGHDK and CDR2 SYGVNS. V lost 5 bases and J 9 bases, leaving 26 bases between the germline ends. The CDR3 loop reads CASSPAIWDTRDPPQHF. CDR3 bases: TGTGCCAGCAGTCCAGCCATCTGGGACACCCGGGATCCGCCCCAGCATTTT.

V and J are TRBV7-8 and TRBJ2-5; maybe TRBD2 (7 bases). The CDR3 has 15 residues. Trimming stripped 5 bases from V and 5 bases from J, with 18 bases between. Germline assignment: CDR1 SGHVS and CDR2 FQNEAQ. The chain's CDR3 is CASSRLAGAGETQYF. The CDR3 region has the DNA TGTGCCAGCAGCCGCCTTGCGGGGGCCGGTGAGACCCAGTACTTC.

The sample holds many counts of this clonotype. The CDR3 nucleotides are TGTGCCAGCAGCGAGGGACAGAACTCACCCCTCCACTTT. Its translation: CASSEGQNSPLHF. The J gene is TRBJ1-6, the V gene TRBV6-1, with TRBD1 matching 7 bases. Germline CDR1 is MNHNS and CDR2 is SASEGT. The length of the CDR3 is 13 residues. The ends lost 6 bases at V and 10 bases at J; junction bases unmatched: 6.

This chain uses TRBV29-1 with TRBJ2-7, with unresolved D. There are 11 residues in the CDR3. CDR1 and CDR2 from the germline V gene are SQVTM and ANQGSEA. Between the trimmed V and J ends, which lost 6 bases and 3 bases, there was a span of 9 bases. The CDR3 loop is CSVKDGYEQYF. For the CDR3, the DNA is TGCAGCGTAAAGGACGGCTACGAGCAGTACTTC.

V is TRBV7-4 and J is TRBJ1-5; perhaps TRBD1 as D (5 bases). The V end lost 5 bases, the J end lost 0 bases, and 11 bases lay between the germline ends. Per the germline V gene, CDR1 is SGHVT and CDR2 is SQSDAQ. The CDR3 runs to 15 residues. CDR3 amino acids: CASSPRGSSNQPQHF. As DNA, the CDR3 is TGTGCCAGCAGCCCTCGGGGGAGTAGCAATCAGCCCCAGCATTTT.

V and J are TRBV7-9 and TRBJ2-1; 7 positions match TRBD1. Trimming at V came to 6 bases and at J to 9 bases, leaving 8 bases not matched to a gene. CDR3 length: 13 amino acids. Germline V CDR1 and CDR2: SEHNR, FQNEAQ (reference sequence). In DNA, the CDR3 is TGTGCCAGCAGTACAGGGGCCCTAAGTGAGCAGTTCTTC. It yields the protein CASSTGALSEQFF.

The CDR3 loop is CASSTLTSAEAFF. CDR3 coding DNA: TGTGCCAGCAGCACCCTTACAAGTGCTGAAGCTTTCTTT. The chain employs TRBV7-8 and TRBJ1-1; D not certain. The CDR3 spans 13 residues. Germline loops: CDR1 SGHVS, CDR2 FQNEAQ. Trimming pared 5 bases from V and 6 bases from J, leaving 13 bases between.

This clonotype was counted only a few times. V gene TRBV10-2 combines with J gene TRBJ1-6, with D hard to call. The germline V gene encodes CDR1 WSHSY and CDR2 SAAADI. V was trimmed by 2 bases and J by 10 bases, leaving 12 bases between them. This CDR3 contains 14 residues. CDR3 region: CASSEVGRGSPLHF. In DNA, the CDR3 is TGCGCCAGCAGTGAGGTGGGCCGTGGGTCACCCCTCCACTTT.

The chain links TRBV7-7 to TRBJ1-1; 9 positions match TRBD1. The CDR3 runs 13 residues. V lost 1 base and J lost 6; bases outside the gene matches: 0. The V gene's germline CDR1 is SSHAT and CDR2 FNYEAQ (reference sequence). This chain's CDR3 is CASSLGTGAEAFF. The CDR3 nucleotides are TGTGCCAGCAGCTTAGGGACAGGGGCTGAAGCTTTCTTT.

This sequence joins TRBV7-8 and TRBJ2-2, with D possibly matching TRBD1 (5 bases). The CDR3 spans 15 residues. The germline CDR1 and CDR2 sequences are SGHVS and FQNEAQ. V dropped 3 bases and J dropped 8 bases, with 16 bases sitting between them. The CDR3 sequence: CASSFRAAGSGELFF. Written as DNA, the CDR3 is TGTGCCAGCAGCTTTAGAGCCGCAGGGTCAGGGGAGCTGTTTTTT.